Below, one T cell receptor (beta chain) is given with its context. Antigen specificity is unknown. This sample is part of a study of regulatory T cells in long-lasting Graves disease. Study details: Antithyroid drugs had been taken by newly diagnosed Graves' patients for under 3 months.

Construction of TCR beta libraries relied on iRepertoire HTBI primers and on Arm-PCR targeting CDR3 regions. TCRdb re-derived calls from the multiplex PCR reads in MiXCR, one entry per CDR3 protein. The table shows approximately 210,000 distinct CDR3 sequences, with around 17% occurring only once. Germline V lookup: CDR1 SNHLY, CDR2 FYNNEI. This CDR3 region has 16 residues. Trimming took off 2 bases at V and 3 bases at J, with 14 bases between the two ends. Regarding time point: newly diagnosed GD, antithyroid drugs for less than 3 months. The authors made the TCR library using RNA they extracted from PBMCs. Study-level findings and limits: Only peripheral blood was studied, not thyroid tissue. Limited samples may have lowered accuracy.

This chain uses TRBV2 with TRBJ1-5; D is unclear. The source is a female donor with Graves disease. The source material was peripheral blood mononuclear cells (PBMCs), sampled at new diagnosis, from a patient treated with antithyroid drugs. CDR3 nucleotides: TGTGCCAGCAGTGAATTGAAGGGTGCGTTCAATCAGCCCCAGCATTTT. It specifies CASSELKGAFNQPQHF. Combining the CDR3 with reference TRBV2 and TRBJ1-5 gives the whole variable domain EPEVTQTPSHQVTQMGQEVILRCVPISNHLYFYWYRQILGQKVEFLVSFYNNEISEKSEIFDDQFSVERPDGSNFTLKIRSTKLEDSAMYFCASSELKGAFNQPQHFGDGTRLSIL.